These T cell receptor beta chains were read from a single sample in a study of T cell responses to AZD1222 COVID-19 vaccine. The assay was immunoSEQ multiplex PCR, and TCRdb's table has in-frame clones only and misses some. The table records tens of thousands of clones, roughly 84% of them present only once. The material sequenced was peripheral blood, taken on day 0 of AZD1222 vaccination. The receptor set was obtained from an adult in good health. Both conserved end residues are part of each CDR3. A D gene is named only where the DNA matches it firmly. Rows may omit the clone size; those that give it use once, few, many or a size class.

clone size	V gene	J gene	D gene	CDR3 DNA	CDR3 protein
.	TRBV9	TRBJ2-5	TRBD2	TGTGCCAGCAGCGCACCGCGCGGGGGACAAGAGACCCAGTACTTC	CASSAPRGGQETQYF
.	TRBV28	TRBJ1-2	.	TGTGCCAGCAGCTGGGACCTCTATGGCTACACCTTC	CASSWDLYGYTF
.	TRBV7-9	TRBJ2-5	.	TGTGCCAGCAGCCCATCGGGACGCCGAAAGACCCAGTACTTC	CASSPSGRRKTQYF
.	TRBV19	TRBJ1-3	.	TGTGCCAGTAGCGGACAATCTGGAAACACCATATATTTT	CASSGQSGNTIYF
.	TRBV19	TRBJ1-3	TRBD1	TGTGCCAGTATACAGGGGATCAACTCTGGAAACACCATATATTTT	CASIQGINSGNTIYF
.	TRBV6-5	TRBJ1-3	.	TGTGCCAGCCAGGGAGACTCTGGAAACACCATATATTTT	CASQGDSGNTIYF
.	TRBV5-4	TRBJ2-7	.	TGTGCCAGCAGCTTGAAAAGTCAAATCGAGCGGAGATCTTACGAGCAGTACTTC	CASSLKSQIERRSYEQYF
few	TRBV12-3/TRBV12-4	TRBJ1-2	.	TGTGCCAGCAGCGCGTCAGGAGACTATGGCTACACCTTC	CASSASGDYGYTF
.	TRBV12-3/TRBV12-4	TRBJ2-5	TRBD1	TGTGCCAGCTCCCAGGGGGAGAAAGAGACCCAGTACTTC	CASSQGEKETQYF
.	TRBV9	TRBJ2-1	.	TGTGCCAGCAGCGTAGCCGGACAGACAAATGAGCAGTTCTTC	CASSVAGQTNEQFF
.	TRBV9	TRBJ2-7	TRBD2	TGTGCCAGCAGCGTAGGAAGCGATTCGGGGGGTGAGCAGTACTTC	CASSVGSDSGGEQYF
.	TRBV7-2	TRBJ1-1	TRBD1	TGTGCCAGCAGCAACCTTTTTCGGACAGGGGGCGACTTGAACACTGAAGCTTTCTTT	CASSNLFRTGGDLNTEAFF
few	TRBV28	TRBJ2-2	TRBD2	TGTGCCATCGACGCGACTAGCGGGGGGGCCAGCACCGGGGAGCTGTTTTTT	CAIDATSGGASTGELFF
few	TRBV19	TRBJ1-2	.	TGTGCCAGTAACATAAGGACCGGGACGGCGGTCGGCTACACCTTC	CASNIRTGTAVGYTF
.	TRBV30	TRBJ2-3	TRBD2	TGTGCCTGGAGTGGTAACAGCGGGGCAACAGATACGCAGTATTTT	CAWSGNSGATDTQYF
.	TRBV27	TRBJ2-1	TRBD2	TGTGCCAGCAGGTGGGGAGCGGGGGGCCTCCTCGGCAATGAGCAGTTCTTC	CASRWGAGGLLGNEQFF
.	TRBV5-5	TRBJ1-2	TRBD1	TGTGCCAGCAGCCCCAGACAGGGGAGGGACTCGGCCTCTGGCTACACCTTC	CASSPRQGRDSASGYTF
.	TRBV7-2	TRBJ2-5	.	TGTGCCAGCAGCTTAATTGGACGGGCTCGGGGGTCGGAGACCCAGTACTTC	CASSLIGRARGSETQYF
.	TRBV7-6	TRBJ2-2	.	TGTGCCAGCAGCTTAGCGACGGTGAGGGCTCCGAACACCGGGGAGCTGTTTTTT	CASSLATVRAPNTGELFF
few	TRBV7-3	TRBJ2-1	.	TGTGCCAGCAGCTTAGGGTCGGTGCAGTTCTTC	CASSLGSVQFF